A selection of T cell receptor beta chains follows, all from one sample in a study of naive CD8 T cells in extremely preterm neonates. TCRdb keeps only in-frame clones here, not all; method: immunoSEQ multiplex PCR. The profile covers approximately 4,800 clones, with nearly 98% appearing a single time and about 8.3% taken by the ten largest. Sequencing used naive CD8+ T cells from blood. These receptors were collected from a human donor in good health. Both conserved end residues are part of each CDR3. The D gene is left open where the match is weak. Rows give clone size only sometimes, using once, few, many, or a class for an expanded clone.

TRBJ2-1,TRBV28,TRBD2,NA,CASSLGRELNEQFF,TGTGCCAGCAGTTTAGGGCGGGAGCTCAATGAGCAGTTCTTC
TRBJ2-3,TRBV7-7,TRBD1,NA,CASSRQGSDTQYF,TGTGCCAGCAGCAGACAGGGCTCAGATACGCAGTATTTT
TRBJ2-1,TRBV15,NA,NA,CATSSLLSSYNEQFF,TGTGCCACCAGCAGTCTCTTGAGCTCCTACAATGAGCAGTTCTTC
TRBJ1-5,TRBV1,NA,NA,CARGSKPQHF,TGCGCCCGAGGTTCGAAGCCCCAGCATTTT
TRBJ2-1,TRBV19,TRBD2,NA,CASSTRSSGVYNEQFF,TGTGCCAGTAGTACGCGATCTAGCGGGGTCTACAATGAGCAGTTCTTC
TRBJ2-2,TRBV7-8,TRBD1,NA,CASRTGTGGTGELFF,TGTGCCAGCAGGACCGGGACAGGGGGCACCGGGGAGCTGTTTTTT
TRBJ2-7,TRBV27,TRBD1,NA,CASSAEKGTGSYEQYF,TGTGCCAGCAGTGCAGAGAAGGGGACAGGGTCATACGAGCAGTACTTC
TRBJ2-5,TRBV5-1,NA,NA,CASSLARERGEETQYF,TGCGCCAGCAGCCTCGCCCGGGAGAGGGGCGAAGAGACCCAGTACTTC
TRBJ2-1,TRBV7-9,NA,NA,CASSPSGPDNEQFF,TGTGCCAGCAGCCCAAGCGGCCCCGACAATGAGCAGTTCTTC
TRBJ2-3,TRBV28,NA,NA,CASSFWSGTDTQYF,TGTGCCAGCAGTTTCTGGTCAGGCACAGATACGCAGTATTTT
TRBJ2-7,TRBV4-3,TRBD2,NA,CASSQEVPREWNEQYF,TGCGCCAGCAGCCAAGAGGTCCCGCGGGAGTGGAACGAGCAGTACTTC
TRBJ2-7,TRBV27,NA,NA,CASSPSGYEQYF,TGTGCCAGCAGTCCCTCGGGCTACGAGCAGTACTTC
TRBJ1-4,TRBV6-5,NA,NA,CASSYTPDGGNEKLFF,TGTGCCAGCAGTTATACCCCGGACGGAGGAAATGAAAAACTGTTTTTT
TRBJ2-3,TRBV9,TRBD2,NA,CASSVELAGVVDTQYF,TGTGCCAGCAGCGTTGAGTTAGCGGGAGTTGTAGATACGCAGTATTTT
TRBJ1-4,TRBV6-1,TRBD1,NA,CASSDGGTGTLDEKLFF,TGTGCCAGCAGTGACGGGGGGACAGGGACCCTCGATGAAAAACTGTTTTTT
TRBJ1-1,TRBV21-1,NA,NA,CASSKVVSSNTEAFF,TGTGCCAGCAGCAAAGTAGTGAGCTCGAACACTGAAGCTTTCTTT
TRBJ1-5,TRBV28,TRBD1,NA,CASSRPDREDQPQHF,TGTGCCAGCAGCCGCCCGGACAGGGAGGATCAGCCCCAGCATTTT
TRBJ2-7,TRBV7-6,TRBD2,NA,CASSPMRSSGNSYEQYF,TGTGCCAGCAGCCCCATGAGGTCTAGCGGGAACTCCTACGAGCAGTACTTC
TRBJ2-4,TRBV2,NA,NA,CASISGQGKNIQYF,NA
TRBJ1-3,TRBV9,NA,NA,CASSVVGTTVDTIYF,TGTGCCAGCAGCGTAGTTGGGACAACGGTGGACACCATATATTTT
TRBJ1-1,TRBV16,TRBD1,NA,CASSQPDRGGTEAFF,TGTGCCAGCAGCCAACCGGACAGGGGTGGCACTGAAGCTTTCTTT
TRBJ1-5,TRBV18,NA,NA,CASSPENQPQHF,TGTGCCAGCTCCCCCGAGAATCAGCCCCAGCATTTT
TRBJ2-3,TRBV19,NA,NA,CASSPGQLSTDTQYF,TGTGCCAGTAGTCCCGGACAGCTGAGCACAGATACGCAGTATTTT
TRBJ1-5,TRBV6-1,TRBD1,NA,CASSEAGQILYSNQPQHF,TGTGCCAGCAGTGAAGCGGGACAGATACTCTATAGCAATCAGCCCCAGCATTTT
TRBJ2-2,TRBV25-1,TRBD1,NA,CASSVTGDGELFF,TGTGCCAGCAGTGTGACAGGGGATGGGGAGCTGTTTTTT
TRBJ2-1,TRBV5-1,NA,once,CASSLDVAQLSTNNEQFF,TGCGCCAGCAGCTTGGATGTGGCCCAACTATCCACAAACAATGAGCAGTTCTTC
TRBJ2-5,TRBV11-1,NA,once,CASSLRYHGEAWNQETQYF,TGTGCCAGCAGCTTACGGTATCACGGAGAGGCTTGGAATCAAGAGACCCAGTACTTC
TRBJ2-1,TRBV28,NA,NA,CASSSSGHPTEFF,TGTGCCAGCAGTTCCTCGGGTCATCCAACGGAGTTCTTC
TRBJ2-7,TRBV15,NA,NA,CATREGGEGLHEQYF,TGTGCCACCAGAGAGGGGGGGGAAGGGCTGCACGAGCAGTACTTC
TRBJ2-1,TRBV15,NA,NA,CATSARGANEQFF,TGTGCCACCAGCGCCAGGGGAGCCAATGAGCAGTTCTTC
TRBJ2-5,TRBV18,TRBD1,NA,CASSTTPGQGLVYEETQYF,TGTGCCAGCTCAACAACTCCGGGACAGGGGCTTGTCTACGAAGAGACCCAGTACTTC
TRBJ2-1,TRBV7-8,NA,NA,CASSLNPSGGPYNEQFF,TGTGCCAGCAGCTTAAACCCCTCTGGGGGCCCCTACAATGAGCAGTTCTTC
TRBJ1-5,TRBV19,NA,NA,CASSIAWTDSNQPQHF,TGTGCCAGTAGTATAGCTTGGACTGATAGCAATCAGCCCCAGCATTTT
TRBJ2-3,TRBV15,TRBD2,NA,CATSRLPSGGADGADTQYF,TGTGCCACCAGCAGACTTCCTAGCGGGGGGGCCGATGGCGCAGATACGCAGTATTTT
TRBJ1-6,TRBV6-5,NA,few,CASRHQGEPLHF,TGTGCCAGCAGGCATCAAGGGGAACCCCTCCACTTT
TRBJ2-1,TRBV6-6,TRBD1,NA,CASSLKGGTYNEQFF,TGTGCCAGCAGTTTAAAAGGGGGCACCTACAATGAGCAGTTCTTC
TRBJ2-3,TRBV27,NA,NA,CASSVRGEDTQYF,TGTGCCAGCAGTGTCAGGGGGGAAGATACGCAGTATTTT
TRBJ2-1,TRBV10-2,TRBD2,NA,CASSEATSTNEQFF,TGCGCCAGCAGTGAGGCGACTAGCACCAATGAGCAGTTCTTC
TRBJ2-2,TRBV9,TRBD2,NA,CASSNSGSTGELFF,TGTGCCAGCAGCAATAGCGGGAGCACCGGGGAGCTGTTTTTT
TRBJ2-1,TRBV5-1,TRBD2,NA,CASSTKRTSGVNEQFF,TGCGCCAGCAGCACAAAAAGGACTAGCGGGGTGAATGAGCAGTTCTTC
TRBJ2-1,TRBV11-3,TRBD2,NA,CASSFGLAGANEQFF,TGTGCCAGCAGCTTCGGGCTAGCGGGAGCCAATGAGCAGTTCTTC
TRBJ2-1,TRBV2,NA,NA,CASSLGQNNEQFF,TGTGCCAGCAGCCTGGGACAAAACAATGAGCAGTTCTTC
TRBJ1-1,TRBV7-9,TRBD1,NA,CASSSAQGALADEAFF,TGTGCCAGCAGCTCTGCCCAGGGGGCCCTGGCGGATGAAGCTTTCTTT
TRBJ1-1,TRBV27,TRBD1,once,CASRPGQLYTEAFF,TGTGCCAGCAGACCGGGACAGCTGTACACTGAAGCTTTCTTT
TRBJ1-5,TRBV7-8,NA,NA,CASSLTVQPQHF,TGTGCCAGCAGCCTGACAGTTCAGCCCCAGCATTTT
TRBJ1-6,TRBV19,TRBD1,NA,CASSSAPGQGLPPLHF,TGTGCCAGTAGTTCAGCGCCGGGACAGGGTTTGCCACCCCTCCACTTT
TRBJ1-5,TRBV2,TRBD1,NA,CASSETTGQYNQPQHF,TGTGCCAGCAGTGAGACGACAGGGCAGTACAATCAGCCCCAGCATTTT
TRBJ2-5,TRBV25-1,TRBD2,NA,CASSDSGLAVIRETQYF,TGTGCCAGCAGTGACTCCGGACTAGCGGTAATTAGGGAGACCCAGTACTTC
TRBJ2-7,TRBV4-3,NA,NA,CASSQSTDLTYEQYF,TGCGCCAGCAGCCAGAGTACCGACTTAACTTACGAGCAGTACTTC
TRBJ2-4,TRBV10-3,NA,NA,CAISETEQNIQYF,TGTGCCATCAGTGAGACAGAACAAAACATTCAGTACTTC
TRBJ2-1,TRBV15,TRBD1,NA,CATSGRTGGGNEQFF,TGTGCCACCAGCGGAAGGACAGGTGGAGGCAATGAGCAGTTCTTC
TRBJ1-2,TRBV6-5,NA,NA,CASSPAGPDYGYTF,TGTGCCAGCAGCCCTGCGGGTCCCGACTATGGCTACACCTTC
TRBJ1-6,TRBV5-5,TRBD1,NA,CASSFRDRGIRSPLHF,TGTGCCAGCAGCTTTAGGGACAGGGGAATTCGATCACCCCTCCACTTT
TRBJ2-3,TRBV15,TRBD2,NA,CATTGGTSGGKDTQYF,TGTGCCACCACTGGGGGGACTAGCGGGGGTAAAGATACGCAGTATTTT
TRBJ2-1,TRBV6-6,NA,NA,CASSYTAGTNGEQFF,TGTGCCAGCAGTTACACTGCGGGAACAAATGGTGAGCAGTTCTTC
TRBJ2-7,TRBV11-2,NA,NA,CASSLEWASSYEQYF,TGTGCCAGCAGCTTAGAGTGGGCGAGTTCCTACGAGCAGTACTTC
TRBJ2-7,TRBV19,TRBD1,NA,CASSVTGDVTYEQYF,TGTGCCAGTAGTGTCACAGGGGATGTCACCTACGAGCAGTACTTC
TRBJ2-1,TRBV28,TRBD1,NA,CASTRTGGNEQFF,TGTGCCAGCACACGGACAGGGGGTAATGAGCAGTTCTTC
TRBJ2-5,TRBV7-9,TRBD1,NA,CASTPGTVGETQYF,TGTGCCAGCACCCCGGGGACAGTGGGAGAGACCCAGTACTTC